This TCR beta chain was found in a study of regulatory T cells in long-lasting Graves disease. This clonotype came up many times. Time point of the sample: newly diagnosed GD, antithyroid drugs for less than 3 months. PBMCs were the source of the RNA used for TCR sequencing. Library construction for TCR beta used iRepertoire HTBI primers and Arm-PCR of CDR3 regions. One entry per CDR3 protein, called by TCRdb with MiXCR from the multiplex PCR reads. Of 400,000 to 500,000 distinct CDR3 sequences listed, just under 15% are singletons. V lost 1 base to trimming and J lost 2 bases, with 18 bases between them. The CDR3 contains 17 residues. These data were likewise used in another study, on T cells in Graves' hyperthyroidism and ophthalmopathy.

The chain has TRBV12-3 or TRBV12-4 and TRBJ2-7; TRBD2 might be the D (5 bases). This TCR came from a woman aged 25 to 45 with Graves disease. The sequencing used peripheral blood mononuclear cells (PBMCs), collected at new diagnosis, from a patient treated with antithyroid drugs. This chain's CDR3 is CASSLELAGRLPYEQYF. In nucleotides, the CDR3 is TGTGCCAGCAGTTTAGAGTTGGCGGGCAGGCTCCCCTACGAGCAGTACTTC.